A selection of T cell receptor beta chains follows, all from one sample in a study of shared clonotypes between healthy human individuals. Sequenced by immunoSEQ multiplex PCR; TCRdb stores in-frame clones only, minus some. This table holds some 2,000,000 clones, roughly 95% found once. What was sequenced was naive CD4+ T cells sorted from blood. The source is a man aged 18 to 29 in good health. The CDR3 runs from the conserved cysteine through the conserved F or W.

TRBV2	TRBJ1-5	CASRRQGTGQPQHF
TRBV29-1	TRBJ2-7	CSGDRGGEQYF
TRBV30	TRBJ2-3	CAWSVPGGRGRDTQYF
TRBV6-5	TRBJ2-4	CASRAGIENIQYF
TRBV28	TRBJ1-4	CASSSQGAREKLFF
TRBV7-9	TRBJ2-5	CASSRGGHTQETQYF
TRBV30	TRBJ1-2	CAWSSSGTGPRGYTF
TRBV18	TRBJ2-2	CASSAGSGELFF
TRBV27	TRBJ1-2	CASSGTGWYGYTF
TRBV7-6	TRBJ2-7	CASSTVHSYYEQYF
TRBV5-1	TRBJ1-1	CASNPTGQVGTEAFF
TRBV19	TRBJ2-7	CASSVGGGGNEQYF
TRBV19	TRBJ1-4	CASSESGVTNEKLFF
TRBV30	TRBJ1-2	CAWSAQGAGYGYTF
TRBV28	TRBJ1-2	CASSNPGQGDYGYTF
TRBV25-1	TRBJ1-1	CASSAGQGLGRMNTEAFF
TRBV4-1	TRBJ1-1	CASSQAGGFTEAFF
TRBV7-9	TRBJ1-1	CASSPTGGTEAFF
TRBV4-3	TRBJ2-3	CASSRPAVEGQPKQYF
TRBV29-1	TRBJ1-1	CSVEVQGFEAFF
TRBV11-2	TRBJ2-1	CASSLGGSYNEQFF
TRBV7-9	TRBJ1-6	CASSYRGGDRNSPLHF
TRBV4-3	TRBJ2-2	CASSQELAGGPTGELFF
TRBV6-1	TRBJ2-7	CASSQGLGSSYEQYF
TRBV6-1	TRBJ1-3	CASSEASGTGNTIYF
TRBV15	TRBJ1-2	CATSRDLAAAERRSGGYTF
TRBV7-3	TRBJ2-3	CASSLTYTDTQYF
TRBV7-9	TRBJ1-1	CASSLGGTVGLNTEAFF
TRBV7-2	TRBJ2-1	CASSQGTTHEQFF
TRBV6-4	TRBJ1-1	CASLGRVRSGNTEAFF
TRBV5-1	TRBJ2-2	CASIDRGGTGELFF
TRBV6-6	TRBJ2-7	CASSSTRGGAYEQYF
TRBV28	TRBJ1-6	CASSPTTPAYNSPLHF
TRBV7-2	TRBJ2-1	CASSSEVLAGFWTGNEQFF
TRBV7-8	TRBJ2-2	CASSPIPSGSTGELFF
TRBV2	TRBJ2-3	CASSWGITDTQYF
TRBV2	TRBJ2-7	CASSEGAEKQYF
TRBV27	TRBJ1-6	CASSEVTPSGVNSPLHF
TRBV10-3	TRBJ1-6	CAISPGTPVGSPLHF
TRBV6-6	TRBJ2-3	CASSYIPDTQYF
TRBV9	TRBJ2-5	CASSAAGGPETQYF
TRBV2	TRBJ1-1	CASSVGGQNTEAFF
TRBV11-2	TRBJ1-1	CASSFRGSGDTEAFF
TRBV7-2	TRBJ2-1	CASRQGVGTYNEQFF
TRBV5-6	TRBJ2-4	CASSSTVEFKNIQYF
TRBV30	TRBJ1-1	CAWTWQGMNTEAFF
TRBV27	TRBJ2-3	CASSAREADTQYF
TRBV30	TRBJ2-5	CAWSFRYQETQYF